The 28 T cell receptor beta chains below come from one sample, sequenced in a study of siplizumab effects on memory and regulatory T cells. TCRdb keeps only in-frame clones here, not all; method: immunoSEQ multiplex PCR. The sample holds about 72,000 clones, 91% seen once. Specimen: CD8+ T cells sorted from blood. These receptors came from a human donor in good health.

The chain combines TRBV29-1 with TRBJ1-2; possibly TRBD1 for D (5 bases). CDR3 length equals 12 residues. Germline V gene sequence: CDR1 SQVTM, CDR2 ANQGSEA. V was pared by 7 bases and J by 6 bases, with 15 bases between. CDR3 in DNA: TGCAGCGCCGTGACAGTTAGCGATGGCTACACCTTC. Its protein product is CSAVTVSDGYTF.

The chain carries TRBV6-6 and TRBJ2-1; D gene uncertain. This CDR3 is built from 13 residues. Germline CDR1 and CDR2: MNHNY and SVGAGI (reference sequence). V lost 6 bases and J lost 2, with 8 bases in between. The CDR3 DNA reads TGTGCCAGCAGGGACCCAGCCTACAATGAGCAGTTCTTC. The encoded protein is CASRDPAYNEQFF.

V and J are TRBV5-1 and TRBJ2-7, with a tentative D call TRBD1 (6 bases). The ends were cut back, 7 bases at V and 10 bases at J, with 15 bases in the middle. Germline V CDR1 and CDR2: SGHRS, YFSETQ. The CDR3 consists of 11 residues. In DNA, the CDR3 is TGCGCCAGCGGGACCAGGGGTGAACAGTACTTC. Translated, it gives CASGTRGEQYF.

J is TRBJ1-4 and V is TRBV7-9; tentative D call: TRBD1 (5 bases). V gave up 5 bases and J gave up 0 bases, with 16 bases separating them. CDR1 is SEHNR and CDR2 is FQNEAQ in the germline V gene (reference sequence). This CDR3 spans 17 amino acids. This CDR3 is CASSPSRGGATNEKLFF. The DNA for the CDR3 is TGTGCCAGCAGCCCTAGCCGGGGGGGTGCAACTAATGAAAAACTGTTTTTT.

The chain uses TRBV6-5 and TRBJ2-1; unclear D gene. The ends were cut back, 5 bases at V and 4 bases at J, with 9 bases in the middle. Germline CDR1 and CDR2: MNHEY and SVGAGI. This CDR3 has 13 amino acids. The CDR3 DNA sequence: TGTGCCAGCAGTCAAGGCCTATACAATGAGCAGTTCTTC. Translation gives CASSQGLYNEQFF.

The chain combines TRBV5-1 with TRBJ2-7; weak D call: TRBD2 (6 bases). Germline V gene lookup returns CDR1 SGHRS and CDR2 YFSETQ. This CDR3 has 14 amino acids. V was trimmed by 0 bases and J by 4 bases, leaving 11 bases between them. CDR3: CASSLVGGEYEQYF. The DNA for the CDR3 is TGCGCCAGCAGCTTGGTGGGGGGAGAATACGAGCAGTACTTC.

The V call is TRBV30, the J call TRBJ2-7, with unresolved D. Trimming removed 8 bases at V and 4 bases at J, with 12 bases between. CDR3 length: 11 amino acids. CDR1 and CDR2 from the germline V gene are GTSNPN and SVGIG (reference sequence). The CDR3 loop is CAPLEVYEQYF. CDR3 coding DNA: TGTGCCCCCCTAGAAGTTTACGAGCAGTACTTC.

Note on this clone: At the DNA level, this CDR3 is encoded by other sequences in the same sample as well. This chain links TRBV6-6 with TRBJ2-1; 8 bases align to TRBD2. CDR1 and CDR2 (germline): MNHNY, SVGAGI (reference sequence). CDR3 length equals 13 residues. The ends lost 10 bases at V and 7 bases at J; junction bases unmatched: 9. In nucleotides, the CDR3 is TGTGCCACGAACGGGGGGGAGGTGAATGAGCAGTTCTTC. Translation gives CATNGGEVNEQFF.

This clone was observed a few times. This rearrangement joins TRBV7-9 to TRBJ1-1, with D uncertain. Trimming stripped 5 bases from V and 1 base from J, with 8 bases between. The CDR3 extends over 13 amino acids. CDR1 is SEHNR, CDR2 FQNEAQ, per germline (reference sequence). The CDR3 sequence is CASSPTENTEAFF. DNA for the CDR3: TGTGCCAGCAGCCCTACAGAGAACACTGAAGCTTTCTTT.

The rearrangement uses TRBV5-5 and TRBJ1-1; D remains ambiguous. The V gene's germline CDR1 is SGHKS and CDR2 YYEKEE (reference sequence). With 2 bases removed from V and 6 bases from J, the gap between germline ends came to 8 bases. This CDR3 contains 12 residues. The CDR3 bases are TGTGCCAGCAGCTTAATGGTGGCTGAAGCTTTCTTT. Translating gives CASSLMVAEAFF.

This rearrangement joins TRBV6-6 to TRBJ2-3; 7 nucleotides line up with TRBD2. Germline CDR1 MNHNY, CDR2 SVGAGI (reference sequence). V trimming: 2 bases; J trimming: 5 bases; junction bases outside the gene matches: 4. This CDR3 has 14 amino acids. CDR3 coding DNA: TGTGCCAGCAGTTACGCTAGCGGAGGAGATACGCAGTATTTT. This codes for CASSYASGGDTQYF.

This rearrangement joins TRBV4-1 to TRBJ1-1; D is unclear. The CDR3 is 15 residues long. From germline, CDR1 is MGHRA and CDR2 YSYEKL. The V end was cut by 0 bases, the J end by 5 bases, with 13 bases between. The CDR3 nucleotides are TGCGCCAGCAGCCAAGAGAGGGCCTCGGGGACTGAAGCTTTCTTT. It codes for CASSQERASGTEAFF.

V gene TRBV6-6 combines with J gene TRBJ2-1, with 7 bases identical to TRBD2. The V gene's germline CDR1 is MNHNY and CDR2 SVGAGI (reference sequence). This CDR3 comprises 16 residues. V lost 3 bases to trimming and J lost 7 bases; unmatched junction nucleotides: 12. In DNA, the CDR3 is TGTGCCAGCAGTTATCCTACTAGCGTGAATTGGAATGAGCAGTTCTTC. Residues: CASSYPTSVNWNEQFF.

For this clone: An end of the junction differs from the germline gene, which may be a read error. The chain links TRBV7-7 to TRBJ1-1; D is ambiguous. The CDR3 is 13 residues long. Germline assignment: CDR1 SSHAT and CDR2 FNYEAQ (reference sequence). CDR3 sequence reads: CASSLGQNTEAFF. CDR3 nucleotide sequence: TGTGCTAGCAGCTTAGGTCAGAACACTGAAGCTTTCTTT.

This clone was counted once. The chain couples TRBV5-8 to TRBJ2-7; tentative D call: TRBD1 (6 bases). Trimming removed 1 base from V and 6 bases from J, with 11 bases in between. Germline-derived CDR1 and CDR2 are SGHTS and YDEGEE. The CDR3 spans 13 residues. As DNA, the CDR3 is TGTGCCAGCAGCTTGACGGACAGTATCGAGCAGTACTTC. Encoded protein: CASSLTDSIEQYF.

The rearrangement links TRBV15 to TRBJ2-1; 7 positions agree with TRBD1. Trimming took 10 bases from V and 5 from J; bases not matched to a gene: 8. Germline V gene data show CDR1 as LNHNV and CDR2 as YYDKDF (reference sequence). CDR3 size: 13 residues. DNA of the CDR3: TGTGCCATCTTAGGGACAGTAAACAATGAGCAGTTCTTC. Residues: CAILGTVNNEQFF.

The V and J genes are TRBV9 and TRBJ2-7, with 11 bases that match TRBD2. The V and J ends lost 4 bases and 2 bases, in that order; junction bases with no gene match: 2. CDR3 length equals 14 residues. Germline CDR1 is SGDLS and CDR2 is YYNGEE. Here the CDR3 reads CASSLAGGPYEQYF. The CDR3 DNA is TGTGCCAGCAGCTTAGCGGGAGGGCCCTACGAGCAGTACTTC.

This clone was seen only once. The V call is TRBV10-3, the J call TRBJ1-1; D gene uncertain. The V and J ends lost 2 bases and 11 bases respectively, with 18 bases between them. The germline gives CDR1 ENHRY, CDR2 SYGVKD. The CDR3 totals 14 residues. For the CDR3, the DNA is TGTGCCATCAGTGAGAGGTCGAAATACCCGGGGGCTTTCTTT. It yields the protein CAISERSKYPGAFF.

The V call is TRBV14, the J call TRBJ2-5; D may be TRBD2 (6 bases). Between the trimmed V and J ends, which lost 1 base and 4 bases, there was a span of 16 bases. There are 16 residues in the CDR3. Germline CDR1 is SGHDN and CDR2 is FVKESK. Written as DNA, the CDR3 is TGTGCCAGCAGCCAAGGGCTTTATAGGGGAGGAGAGACCCAGTACTTC. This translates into CASSQGLYRGGETQYF.

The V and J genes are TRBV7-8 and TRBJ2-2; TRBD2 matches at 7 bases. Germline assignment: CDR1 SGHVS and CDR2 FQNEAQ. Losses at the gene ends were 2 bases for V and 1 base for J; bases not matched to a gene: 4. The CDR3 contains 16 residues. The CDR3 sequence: CASSLWERENTGELFF. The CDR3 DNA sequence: TGTGCCAGCAGCTTATGGGAGCGGGAGAACACCGGGGAGCTGTTTTTT.

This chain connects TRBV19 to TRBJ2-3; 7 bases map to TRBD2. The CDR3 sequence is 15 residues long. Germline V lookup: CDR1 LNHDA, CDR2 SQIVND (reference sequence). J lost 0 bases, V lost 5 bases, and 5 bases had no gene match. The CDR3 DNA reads TGTGCCAGTAGTCAACTAGCGTCTAGCACAGATACGCAGTATTTT. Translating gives CASSQLASSTDTQYF.

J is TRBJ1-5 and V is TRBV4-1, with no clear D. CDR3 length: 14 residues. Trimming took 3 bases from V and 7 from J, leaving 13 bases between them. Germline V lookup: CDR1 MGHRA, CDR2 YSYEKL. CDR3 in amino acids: CASSQTFSGQPQHF. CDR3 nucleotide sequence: TGCGCCAGCAGCCAGACATTTTCCGGGCAGCCCCAGCATTTT.

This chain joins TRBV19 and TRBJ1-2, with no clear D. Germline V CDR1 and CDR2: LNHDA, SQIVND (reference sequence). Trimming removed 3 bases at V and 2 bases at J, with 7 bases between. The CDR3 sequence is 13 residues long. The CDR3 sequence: CASSMGLNYGYTF. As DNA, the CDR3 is TGTGCCAGTAGTATGGGCTTAAACTATGGCTACACCTTC.

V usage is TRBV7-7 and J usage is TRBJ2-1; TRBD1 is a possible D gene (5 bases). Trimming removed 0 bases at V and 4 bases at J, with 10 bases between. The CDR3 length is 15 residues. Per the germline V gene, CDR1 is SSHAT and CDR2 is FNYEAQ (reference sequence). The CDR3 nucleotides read TGTGCCAGCAGCTTAGCAGGGGCGCGGTACAATGAGCAGTTCTTC. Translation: CASSLAGARYNEQFF. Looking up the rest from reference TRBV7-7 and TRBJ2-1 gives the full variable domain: GAGVSQSPRYKVTKRGQDVTLRCDPISSHATLYWYQQALGQGPEFLTYFNYEAQPDKSGLPSDRFSAERPEGSISTLTIQRTEQRDSAMYRCASSLAGARYNEQFFGPGTRLTVL.

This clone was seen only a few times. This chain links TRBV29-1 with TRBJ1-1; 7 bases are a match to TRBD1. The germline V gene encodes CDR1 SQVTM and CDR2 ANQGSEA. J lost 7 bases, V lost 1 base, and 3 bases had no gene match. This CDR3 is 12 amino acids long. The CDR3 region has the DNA TGCAGCGTTGAAGGGCGACAGGGTGAAGCTTTCTTT. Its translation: CSVEGRQGEAFF.

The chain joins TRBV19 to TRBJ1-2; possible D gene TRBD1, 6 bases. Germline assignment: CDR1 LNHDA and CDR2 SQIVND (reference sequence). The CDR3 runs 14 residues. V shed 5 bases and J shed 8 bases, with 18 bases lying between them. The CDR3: CASSSGTFVWGYTF. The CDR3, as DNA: TGTGCCAGTAGTTCCGGGACATTTGTCTGGGGCTACACCTTC. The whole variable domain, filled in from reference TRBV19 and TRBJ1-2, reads DGGITQSPKYLFRKEGQNVTLSCEQNLNHDAMYWYRQDPGQGLRLIYYSQIVNDFQKGDIAEGYSVSREKKESFPLTVTSAQKNPTAFYLCASSSGTFVWGYTFGSGTRLTVV.

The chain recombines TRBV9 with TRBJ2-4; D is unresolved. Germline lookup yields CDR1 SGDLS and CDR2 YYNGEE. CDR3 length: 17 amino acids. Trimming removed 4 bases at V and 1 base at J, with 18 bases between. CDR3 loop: CASSPGSPLMAKNIQYF. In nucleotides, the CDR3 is TGTGCCAGCAGCCCCGGGTCTCCCCTGATGGCCAAAAACATTCAGTACTTC.

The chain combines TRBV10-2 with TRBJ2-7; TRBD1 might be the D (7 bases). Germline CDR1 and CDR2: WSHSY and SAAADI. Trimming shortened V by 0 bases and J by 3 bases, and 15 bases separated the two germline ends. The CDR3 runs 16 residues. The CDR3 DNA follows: TGCGCCAGCAGTGAGTCGGGGGGACAGTCTAACTACGAGCAGTACTTC. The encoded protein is CASSESGGQSNYEQYF.